These 23 T cell receptor beta chains share one sample of origin, sequenced in a study of technical replicates of blood from four donors. Sequencing was performed with immunoSEQ multiplex PCR; in TCRdb, only in-frame clones are kept and a portion is missing. In the table there are tens of thousands of clones, roughly 98% of which are singletons. Sequencing input: T cells isolated from PBMCs. These receptors all stem from a human donor in good health.

The J gene is TRBJ2-7, the V gene TRBV5-1, with 7 bases that match TRBD2. The CDR3 loop spans 16 amino acids. The germline gives CDR1 SGHRS, CDR2 YFSETQ. V lost 0 bases, J lost 9 bases, and 15 bases stayed unmatched. CDR3 amino acids: CASSLAPSGAIGGQYF. CDR3 sequence (DNA): TGCGCCAGCAGCTTGGCCCCTAGCGGAGCCATTGGTGGGCAGTACTTC.

V and J are TRBV10-1 and TRBJ2-1; D unclear. From germline, CDR1 is WNHNN and CDR2 SYGVQD (reference sequence). The CDR3 runs 18 residues. V shed 3 bases and J shed 4 bases, with 22 bases lying between them. CDR3 protein: CASSDFYDGGKRYNEQFF. The CDR3 coding sequence is TGCGCCAGCAGTGATTTCTACGACGGCGGAAAACGATACAATGAGCAGTTCTTC.

The chain carries TRBV11-2 and TRBJ1-1; 11 nucleotides line up with TRBD1. V shed 5 bases and J 1 base; nucleotides not matched to a gene: 15. CDR1 is SGHAT and CDR2 is FQNNGV in the germline V gene. This CDR3 region has 19 residues. The CDR3 DNA sequence: TGTGCCAGCAGCCGCATTTTTGGACAGGGGGCGCGGGGGAACACTGAAGCTTTCTTT. The encoded protein is CASSRIFGQGARGNTEAFF.

The gene calls are TRBV4-2 and TRBJ1-6; D unresolved. Per the germline V gene, CDR1 is LGHNA and CDR2 is YNFKEQ. V lost 0 bases to trimming and J lost 9 bases, with 12 bases between them. The CDR3 runs 15 residues. The CDR3 loop is CASSQDSGIPSPLHF. Here the CDR3 DNA reads TGTGCCAGCAGCCAAGATTCAGGAATCCCTTCACCCCTCCACTTT.

V gene TRBV5-5 combines with J gene TRBJ1-2; 10 positions match TRBD1. Germline V gene lookup returns CDR1 SGHKS and CDR2 YYEKEE (reference sequence). The V segment lost 0 bases and the J segment 7 bases; nucleotides outside the gene matches: 9. CDR3 length: 16 residues. CDR3 protein: CASSLGLGTGVFGYTF. In DNA form, the CDR3 reads TGTGCCAGCAGCTTGGGTTTAGGGACAGGGGTGTTTGGCTACACCTTC. The full variable domain, in which reference TRBV5-5 and TRBJ1-2 provide the parts outside the CDR3, is DAGVTQSPTHLIKTRGQQVTLRCSPISGHKSVSWYQQVLGQGPQFIFQYYEKEERGRGNFPDRFSARQFPNYSSELNVNALLLGDSALYLCASSLGLGTGVFGYTFGSGTRLTVV.

The chain links TRBV6-4 to TRBJ1-2; tentatively, D is TRBD1 (5 bases). Germline V gene sequence: CDR1 MRHNA, CDR2 SNTAGT. Trimming removed 0 bases from V and 4 bases from J, with 9 bases in between. The CDR3 runs to 14 residues. The CDR3 bases are TGTGCCAGCAGTGACTCAGGGGCAGGCTATGGCTACACCTTC. Translating it yields CASSDSGAGYGYTF.

The chain joins TRBV18 to TRBJ1-5; tentatively, D is TRBD1 (6 bases). The CDR3 is 14 residues long. Germline V gene sequence: CDR1 KGHSH, CDR2 LQKENI. V shed 5 bases and J shed 3 bases, with 11 bases lying between them. CDR3 residues: CASSSTGDNQPQHF. In nucleotides, the CDR3 is TGTGCCAGCTCATCGACAGGAGACAATCAGCCCCAGCATTTT.

V gene TRBV27 combines with J gene TRBJ2-5; D perhaps matches TRBD1 (8 bases). Germline lookup yields CDR1 MNHEY and CDR2 SMNVEV (reference sequence). The CDR3 covers 12 residues. Between the trimmed V and J ends, which lost 7 bases and 7 bases, there was a span of 13 bases. In DNA form, the CDR3 reads TGTGCCAGCAAAACAGGGGGGGGGACCCAGTACTTC. This sequence encodes CASKTGGGTQYF.

The V gene is TRBV27, the J gene TRBJ1-1; D gene ambiguous. With 6 bases removed from V and 0 bases from J, the gap between germline ends came to 8 bases. Germline values: CDR1 MNHEY, CDR2 SMNVEV (reference sequence). The CDR3 sequence is 13 residues long. The CDR3 sequence is CASRRLVNTEAFF. The DNA of the CDR3 is TGTGCCAGCAGGAGATTGGTGAACACTGAAGCTTTCTTT.

V and J are TRBV28 and TRBJ1-1; 7 bases are shared with TRBD1. The CDR3 runs 14 residues. Looked up from germline, CDR1 is MDHEN and CDR2 is SYDVKM. V lost 6 bases to trimming and J lost 7 bases; unmatched junction nucleotides: 11. The CDR3 sequence is CASSLSGQAYEAFF. The CDR3, as DNA: TGTGCCAGCAGCTTGAGTGGACAGGCTTATGAAGCTTTCTTT.

This sequence joins TRBV6-6 and TRBJ2-1; the D is unclear. V was pared by 7 bases and J by 5 bases, with 15 bases between. The length of the CDR3 is 14 residues. CDR1 is MNHNY and CDR2 is SVGAGI in the germline V gene (reference sequence). The CDR3 DNA follows: TGTGCCAGCACCAACTCTCCAACTAACAATGAGCAGTTCTTC. Encoded protein: CASTNSPTNNEQFF.

The chain recombines TRBV5-4 with TRBJ2-3; TRBD2 aligns across 8 bases. The CDR3 covers 16 residues. Germline V gives CDR1 SGHNT, CDR2 YYREEE (reference sequence). V trimming: 0 bases; J trimming: 6 bases; junction bases outside the gene matches: 9. This CDR3 reads CASSLAARTSLDTQYF. Here the CDR3 DNA reads TGTGCCAGCAGCTTGGCCGCTCGGACTAGCTTGGATACGCAGTATTTT.

V usage is TRBV6-4 and J usage is TRBJ2-3; no reliable D call. Deletions cut 8 bases from V and 1 base from J, with 13 bases between. Germline values: CDR1 MRHNA, CDR2 SNTAGT. This CDR3 has 14 amino acids. The CDR3 spells CASGSYEGTDTQYF. The CDR3 coding sequence is TGTGCCAGCGGGTCCTATGAGGGCACAGATACGCAGTATTTT.

The rearrangement uses TRBV27 and TRBJ2-1; 11 bases fit TRBD1. V lost 5 bases and J lost 7; bases outside the gene matches: 7. This CDR3 is 15 amino acids long. CDR1 and CDR2 from the germline V gene are MNHEY and SMNVEV (reference sequence). CDR3 bases: TGTGCCAGCAGTGGACCCGGGACAGGGGGAAATGAGCAGTTCTTC. As protein: CASSGPGTGGNEQFF.

The rearrangement uses TRBV25-1 and TRBJ1-1; D remains unclear. Germline V gene sequence: CDR1 MGHDK, CDR2 SYGVNS. With 8 bases removed from V and 2 bases from J, the gap between germline ends came to 18 bases. The CDR3 is made up of 15 amino acids. The CDR3 DNA reads as TGTGCCAGCGGACCTCGGGATGCCCCAAACACTGAAGCTTTCTTT. Protein product: CASGPRDAPNTEAFF.

This clone occurred once. The V and J genes are TRBV5-4 and TRBJ2-3; 7 nucleotides agree with TRBD2. The germline V gene has CDR1 SGHNT and CDR2 YYREEE (reference sequence). This CDR3 contains 15 residues. The trim removed 3 bases at V and 1 base at J, leaving 5 bases unmatched. The CDR3 DNA follows: TGTGCCAGCAGCTCGCGGGAGTCGGGCACAGATACGCAGTATTTT. It codes for CASSSRESGTDTQYF.

This chain joins TRBV5-5 and TRBJ2-1, with D possibly TRBD2 on 6 matching bases. Germline assignment: CDR1 SGHKS and CDR2 YYEKEE (reference sequence). Trimming cost V 5 bases and J 6 bases, with 9 bases left between them. The CDR3 sequence is 12 residues long. The chain's CDR3 is CASRLGGNEQFF. CDR3 coding DNA: TGTGCCAGCAGGCTCGGGGGCAATGAGCAGTTCTTC.

The J gene is TRBJ2-2, the V gene TRBV11-2; D possibly corresponds to TRBD1 (6 bases). With 3 bases removed from V and 8 bases from J, the gap between germline ends came to 10 bases. Germline V gene lookup returns CDR1 SGHAT and CDR2 FQNNGV. The CDR3 loop spans 13 amino acids. CDR3 protein: CASSFGGSGELFF. CDR3 DNA sequence: TGTGCCAGCAGCTTTGGGGGCTCGGGGGAGCTGTTTTTT.

The gene calls are TRBV27 and TRBJ1-5; 10 bases line up with TRBD1. There are 17 residues in the CDR3. Germline-derived CDR1 and CDR2 are MNHEY and SMNVEV (reference sequence). J was trimmed by 6 bases and V by 2 bases; bases with no gene match: 10. The CDR3: CASSLQTGGSYGQPQHF. Here the CDR3 DNA reads TGTGCCAGCAGTTTACAGACAGGGGGCTCATACGGTCAGCCCCAGCATTTT.

The V and J genes are TRBV21-1 and TRBJ2-1; no check of the table's D call, TRBD2, against the DNA was made. TRBV21-1 counts as a pseudogene. CDR3 size: 17 residues. The chain's CDR3 is CASSKGPSGGHCNEQFF. Written as DNA, the CDR3 is TGTGCCAGCAGCAAAGGTCCTAGCGGGGGGCATTGCAATGAGCAGTTCTTC.

V is TRBV12-5 and J is TRBJ2-7, with D hard to call. The germline V and J ends were trimmed by 5 bases and 2 bases, with 10 bases remaining between them. The germline gives CDR1 LGHNT, CDR2 FRNRAP. This CDR3 contains 13 residues. As DNA, the CDR3 is TGTGCTAGTGGTCGTGACACCCCCTACGAGCAGTACTTC. This gives the protein CASGRDTPYEQYF.

The chain recombines TRBV10-1 with TRBJ2-2, with D perhaps TRBD2 (5 bases). The CDR3 runs to 12 residues. Trimming stripped 3 bases from V and 6 bases from J, with 5 bases between. Germline V gives CDR1 WNHNN, CDR2 SYGVQD (reference sequence). The CDR3 reads CASSDGAGELFF. Here the CDR3 DNA reads TGCGCCAGCAGTGACGGGGCCGGGGAGCTGTTTTTT.

The V gene is TRBV19, the J gene TRBJ2-7, with 7 bases matching TRBD2. The germline V gene encodes CDR1 LNHDA and CDR2 SQIVND (reference sequence). Trimming cost V 9 bases and J 5 bases; bases outside gene matches: 13. The CDR3 consists of 14 residues. This CDR3 is CASGREGRSDEQYF. Here the CDR3 DNA reads TGTGCCAGCGGAAGGGAGGGGAGATCGGACGAGCAGTACTTC.